This entry describes one T cell receptor (beta chain). A single count supports this clone. What this receptor recognizes is not known. Base qualities are not recorded, but no much larger clone differs from it by a single base. The sample originates from a study of T cell responses to AZD1222 COVID-19 vaccine (dated by TCRdb to the early 2020s). Study-level background: AZD1222 recipients whose second dose came at about 4 weeks and those whose second dose came at about 12 weeks were combined into one group, since spike-specific TCR depth and breadth did not differ between the two schedules. A total of 230 to 250 trial participants underwent TCR sequencing, of whom 200 to 220 had received two doses of AZD1222 and about 25 had received two doses of the MenACWY control vaccine. Trial participants were enrolled by age into 18-55, 56-69 and 70-plus year subgroups, with roughly 160, 29 and 62 TCR-sequenced participants respectively.

In the paper's terms, the time point label means: baseline before first vaccination. Vaccinee samples were obtained from the UK trials COV001 and COV002, which included a single-blind randomized controlled phase 2/3 trial of AZD1222 (ChAdOx1 nCoV-19) in healthy adults. For TCRbeta chain sequencing, PBMC samples were collected from trial participants at day 0 and at day 28 after the second dose. The CDR3 regions of human TCRbeta chains were subjected to immunosequencing. In the paper's pipeline: Repertoire TCRs were checked for matches against a reference library of SARS-CoV-2-specific TCRs that had been generated using the MIRA antigen-specificity platform. Breadth meant the fraction of unique TCRs that were SARS-CoV-2-associated, whereas depth meant the fraction of total T cells that were SARS-CoV-2-associated. Each spike-specific TCR was assigned to its reactive spike region and to a CD4 or CD8 class using the MIRA data. Log10-transformed breadth and depth values were compared by one-way ANOVA with Sidak's multiple comparisons tests. TCRdb retrieved this table from immuneACCESS and kept in-frame rearrangements only. Not all clones are present; in checked studies, unresolved V genes account for under half, and no reason is known for the remainder. The V and J calls and clone size are taken from that table; D and trimming were inferred from the DNA. The sample table shows 110,000 to 150,000 clones, and 93% are seen once. The top ten clonotypes cover about 5.1% of the sample.

The germline V gene yields KGHSH for CDR1 and LQKENI for CDR2. V and J are truncated by 0 bases and 6 bases respectively, leaving an intervening sequence of 16 bases. The CDR3 goes from the cysteine to the phenylalanine over 16 residues. The sequence is cut down to CDR3 DNA, 48 bases in frame from base 1. The paper's findings and limits, for the study overall: In the small 56-69-year group, the increase in depth fell short of significance, most likely because of low power. After two AZD1222 doses, both the breadth and the depth of spike-specific TCRs were significantly higher than at day 0 and than in MenACWY recipients. Vaccine-associated CD4 TCRs spanned the whole spike protein, with dominant responses in regions 160-218 and 743-854. Conclusions about previously exposed vaccinees are limited because only six or seven AZD1222 recipients were SARS-CoV-2 seropositive at baseline. Reportedly, close to half of the unique spike-specific TCRs recognized epitopes lying outside the regions that are mutated in the B.1.351 and B.1.1.7 variants. Because no day 14 peak-response samples were available, repertoires were characterized only after the peak T cell response. Participants were mostly white British, with more females than males. The authors suggested clonal diversity may have been underestimated.

This TCR was sampled from an adult in good health. Recombination joined TRBV18 with TRBJ2-3; the D segment could be TRBD2, given 5 matching bases. The sample in question was peripheral blood, obtained on day 0 of AZD1222 vaccination. The CDR3 has the sequence CASSPPASGIRDTQYF. The DNA sequence is as follows: TGTGCCAGCTCACCACCTGCCAGCGGAATAAGGGATACGCAGTATTTT.